This T cell receptor beta chain was identified during a study of cytomegalovirus exposure and HLA in healthy donors. The CDR3 spans 15 residues. The J segment lost 3 bases and the V segment lost 2 bases, leaving 5 bases of the junction unmatched. In germline, CDR1 is SGHNT, CDR2 YENEEA. Primers: 60 Vbeta forward and 13 Jbeta reverse. Data came from immunoSEQ multiplex PCR; TCRdb stores just in-frame clones and leaves some out. The sample has about 240,000 clones, approximately 85% seen once. Study-wide results and caveats: Excluded were some V segments that proved indistinguishable, including TRBV6-2 and TRBV6-3. One cluster of highly shared sequence variants probably arose as a sequencing artifact. Presence/absence analyses assumed roughly uniform sequencing depth across donors, which may not hold. A later look showed TCR association rates differing by HLA locus, highest for DRB1 and lowest for HLA-C.

In the case of this clone: Its target is not known.

Sequencing was done on a sample of PBMCs. V usage is TRBV11-3 and J usage is TRBJ2-3; 7 bases are shared with TRBD2. This receptor was taken from a girl aged 2 to 9 in good health and CMV-seronegative. As DNA, the CDR3 is TGTGCCAGCAGCTTACGGATCGGGAGGACAGATACGCAGTATTTT. It encodes CASSLRIGRTDTQYF.